Described below is a single TCR beta chain sequence and its context. It has no known antigen specificity. There are no base qualities to consult, and no much larger clone falls within one base. Donors formed part of the validation cohort, which comprised 120 subjects and was distinct from the first cohort of 690 or so subjects. Counted from cysteine to phenylalanine, this CDR3 has 16 amino acids. Left in the record is the CDR3 DNA by itself, 48 bases read in frame from the first base. V lost 4 bases and J lost 0 bases, and the count of bases not matched to a germline gene is 6. From the germline V gene, CDR1 is SNHLY and CDR2 is FYNNEI. The data are from a study of cytomegalovirus exposure and HLA in healthy donors (dated by TCRdb to about 2017). For the wider study: A later analysis indicated that the 130 or so validation repertoires were generated on the platform also employed for the roughly 730 repertoires of the first cohort. A separate validation cohort of roughly 110 different subjects was used in addition to the roughly 700-subject first cohort. To predict cytomegalovirus infection status, the study brought together high-throughput TCR immunosequencing, statistical association of individual TCRs with disease status, and machine learning. The study aimed to test whether signatures of past pathogen exposure could be identified by cataloging public T cell receptors. General study outcomes and caveats: While some public TCRs were present in many individuals, most TCR sequences turned up only very rarely across donors. The authors suggested that the approach could potentially be generalized to other disease states and immunological phenotypes. A later analysis lacked HLA typing for the validation cohort, so it scored co-occurrence in that cohort across all 120 or so repertoires. Of the cluster scores, 94% were above 0 in a later analysis, which found that TCRs clustered in the first cohort also tended to co-occur in the 90 to 150 validation repertoires. A total of 150 to 200 TCR beta chains were listed by the study as associated with cytomegalovirus. In both the original and validation cohorts, the classifier was reported to diagnose cytomegalovirus status with high specificity and sensitivity. A few of the identified cytomegalovirus-associated TCR beta chains were confirmed in vitro to be specific for cytomegalovirus antigens.

The library was generated by the immunoSEQ multiplex PCR assay. The original methods were these. A statistical classification framework was developed to diagnose cytomegalovirus status using the catalog of TCR beta chain sequences. Here the immuneACCESS table is served through TCRdb, limited to in-frame sequences with V and J called. Missing clones are a known gap in these copies; in checked studies unresolved V genes cover under half, and the rest lacks a known reason. The D gene and trimming were derived from the DNA, and the V and J assignments and clone size from that table. The sample records approximately 260,000 clones, more than 75% of which are singletons. The top ten constitute around 1.2% of the sample.

The sample comprised PBMCs. The chain employs TRBV2 and TRBJ2-3, and 8 junctional nucleotides match TRBD2. This sequence originates from a woman aged 25 to 39 in good health and CMV-seropositive. The nucleotide sequence is TGTGCCAGCAGTGGCCCAGGGACTAGTAGCACAGATACGCAGTATTTT. The translation is CASSGPGTSSTDTQYF.